This T cell receptor beta chain was sequenced for a study of response to subunit inactivated influenza vaccine. Remarks on this clonotype: The antigen is undetermined.

Via MiXCR, TCRdb re-called the RT-PCR reads, giving one row per CDR3 protein. This sample has about 480,000 distinct CDR3 sequences, with 25% found just once. The study, taken as a whole, reports: The authors offered the suggestion that each seasonal influenza vaccination recruits few new T cells.

This specimen was CD4+ T cells sorted from PBMCs, taken 4 to 6 days after vaccination. This TCR came from a man aged 50 to 60 who received an inactivated influenza vaccine.

For the CDR3, the DNA is TGTGCCAGCAGCTTATCACGTCGAAGCTACGAGCAGTACTTC. Amino acids: CASSLSRRSYEQYF. The chain carries TRBV7-2 and TRBJ2-7; D gene unclear. Germline values: CDR1 SGHTA, CDR2 FQGNSA. Trimming took 2 bases from V and 3 from J, leaving 11 bases between them. CDR3 size: 14 residues.